The clone carrying this T cell receptor (beta chain) was detected many times. TCRdb reprocessed the reads with MiXCR, giving one entry per CDR3 protein. The sample yields roughly 190,000 distinct CDR3 sequences, 7.5% to 10% seen once. The data were taken from a study of T cell repertoires in cytomegalovirus infection. Germline values: CDR1 SGHTA, CDR2 FQGNSA. The CDR3 loop spans 15 amino acids. The V gene lost 0 bases and the J gene lost 3 bases, with 11 bases spanning the gap. This TCR was recovered from a human donor in good health (CMV status not recorded). Some clones in this sample may be carry-over from other donors' samples. Material: PBMCs. The chain links TRBV7-2 to TRBJ2-5; the D gene is possibly TRBD2 (6 bases). CDR3 amino acids: CASSLAQRVKETQYF. CDR3 bases: TGTGCCAGCAGCTTAGCCCAGCGGGTCAAAGAGACCCAGTACTTC.